This T cell receptor beta chain comes out of a study of radiation and T cells in renal cell carcinoma. Study-wide results and caveats: Baseline intratumoral clonotype presence is unknown without pretreatment biopsies. From baseline, blood top tumor clonotypes peaked at 2 weeks post-radiation.

The V and J ends lost 0 bases and 6 bases, in that order; junction bases with no gene match: 1. The CDR3 extends over 15 amino acids. Germline lookup yields CDR1 LGHNA and CDR2 YSLEER. Assay: immunoSEQ multiplex PCR; the TCRdb copy retains only in-frame clones and omits some. The table has 95,000 or so clones, 75% to 90% seen once. Comments on this clone: No antigen is known for it.

The time point is: baseline pretreatment blood. Specified treatment: 15 Gy SBRT to primary tumor, nephrectomy 4 weeks later. V is TRBV4-3 and J is TRBJ2-1; 11 bases agree with TRBD2. Material: blood, obtained from a patient whose treatment included radiotherapy and nephrectomy. The source is a middle-aged man with renal cell carcinoma. The chain's CDR3 is CASSQELAGVNEQFF. As DNA, the CDR3 is TGCGCCAGCAGCCAAGAACTAGCGGGGGTCAATGAGCAGTTCTTC.